This TCR beta chain was found in a study of T cell responses to AZD1222 COVID-19 vaccine. In the case of this clone: Antigen: not known.

Assay: immunoSEQ multiplex PCR; the TCRdb copy retains only in-frame clones and omits some. The sample carries 85,000 to 130,000 clones, around 87% recorded once. Study-wide results and limits: Clonal diversity was possibly underestimated; the donors were predominantly white British and more often female. Increased Spike-specific TCR breadth and depth were observed after two AZD1222 doses.

CDR3 length: 14 residues. Trimming took off 6 bases at V and 3 bases at J, with 14 bases between the two ends. The germline V gene encodes CDR1 MNHEY and CDR2 SMNVEV (reference sequence). The chain has TRBV27 and TRBJ1-1; D is unclear. Sequencing used peripheral blood, obtained on day 0 of AZD1222 vaccination. The clonotype was recovered from an adult in good health. Here the CDR3 reads CASRRAASDTEAFF. CDR3 in DNA: TGTGCCAGCAGGAGGGCCGCGTCGGACACTGAAGCTTTCTTT.